Listed below are T cell receptor beta chains from one sample, sequenced in a study of tumor-infiltrating lymphocytes in primary liver carcinoma. TCRdb reprocessed the multiplex PCR reads with MiXCR, giving one entry per CDR3 protein. The sample holds 50,000 or so distinct CDR3 sequences, over 65% seen once. Sequencing input: liver tumor tissue from sampling region 5. The receptors here all came from a middle-aged man with primary liver carcinoma and hepatitis B virus infection. Both conserved end residues are part of each CDR3. The D gene is left open where the match is weak. Clone size appears in some rows only: once, few, many, or a class for an expanded clone.

-	-	TRBV29-1	TRBJ2-1	CSVLREKQFF	TGTAGTGTTCTCCGGGAGAAGCAGTTCTTC
TRBD2	-	TRBV11-1	TRBJ2-4	CTSSSPGTSGTKNIQYF	TGTACAAGCAGCTCTCCCGGGACCAGCGGGACCAAAAACATTCAGTACTTC
-	-	TRBV11-1	TRBJ2-4	CTSSFLGTGGTKNVQYF	TGTACCAGCAGCTTTCTCGGGACTGGCGGGACAAAAAACGTTCAGTACTTC
TRBD2	-	TRBV7-9	TRBJ2-3	CTGSPLAAGDDTQYF	TGTACCGGCAGCCCACTGGCAGCGGGAGATGATACGCAGTATTTT
-	-	TRBV6-5	TRBJ2-3	CTGNPGLTGTDTQYF	TGTACCGGCAACCCAGGACTAACGGGAACAGATACGCAGTATTTT
TRBD1	many	TRBV7-8	TRBJ2-1	CASSPRTGGYNEQFF	TGTGCCAGCAGCCCGAGGACAGGGGGCTACAATGAGCAGTTCTTC
TRBD2	-	TRBV4-3	TRBJ2-3	CASSQGLPSGTSGSADTQYF	TGCGCCAGCAGCCAAGGTCTTCCCTCCGGGACTAGCGGGAGTGCGGATACGCAGTATTTT
TRBD1	-	TRBV28	TRBJ1-5	CVNSPNGQGGQPQHF	TGTGTCAACAGCCCGAATGGGCAGGGGGGTCAGCCCCAGCATTTT
-	-	TRBV5-4	TRBJ2-7	CASSSMQGCEQYF	TGTGCCAGCAGCTCCATGCAGGGCTGCGAGCAATACTTC
-	-	TRBV4-2	TRBJ2-7	CVSSQDREGNEQYF	TGTGTCAGCAGCCAAGATCGAGAGGGCAACGAGCAGTACTTC
-	-	TRBV30	TRBJ1-1	CAWCAVGTENTEAFF	TGTGCCTGGTGTGCAGTCGGGACGGAGAACACTGAAGCTTTCTTT
-	-	TRBV11-2	TRBJ2-1	CGSTRGFYNEQFF	TGTGGCAGTACTAGAGGGTTCTACAATGAGCAGTTCTTC
-	medium-sized	TRBV29-1	TRBJ2-3	CSSGASTDTQYF	TGCAGCTCCGGCGCTAGCACAGATACGCAGTATTTT
-	-	TRBV11-1	TRBJ2-2	CANGVWDTGELFF	TGTGCCAACGGCGTTTGGGACACCGGGGAGCTGTTTTTT
TRBD2	many	TRBV6-1	TRBJ2-7	CASSRGASGVQEQYF	TGTGCCAGCAGCCGAGGGGCTAGCGGGGTCCAAGAGCAGTACTTC
TRBD1	-	TRBV11-2	TRBJ2-5	CASSRPGQGQPQYF	TGTGCCAGCAGCCGCCCGGGACAGGGTCAGCCCCAGTACTTC
-	-	TRBV29-1	TRBJ1-2	CSVDHYGSTF	TGCAGCGTTGACCACTATGGCAGCACCTTC
TRBD2	-	TRBV20-1	TRBJ2-5	CSAPRTSGSTGETQHF	TGCAGTGCTCCCCGGACTAGCGGGAGTACGGGTGAGACCCAGCACTTC
-	-	TRBV7-9	TRBJ1-1	CAGSLNRQGEAFF	TGTGCCGGCAGCTTAAATAGGCAGGGCGAAGCTTTCTTT
-	-	TRBV7-8	TRBJ2-1	CASSLEGSWREQFF	TGTGCCAGCAGCTTAGAGGGTAGCTGGAGAGAGCAGTTCTTC
-	-	TRBV4-2	TRBJ2-7	CASNQGAADKLKQYF	TGTGCCAGCAACCAAGGGGCAGCGGACAAGCTCAAGCAGTACTTC
TRBD2	-	TRBV5-1	TRBJ2-3	CASSSGGTSNQPQYF	TGCGCCAGCAGCTCGGGGGGGACTAGCAATCAGCCCCAGTATTTT